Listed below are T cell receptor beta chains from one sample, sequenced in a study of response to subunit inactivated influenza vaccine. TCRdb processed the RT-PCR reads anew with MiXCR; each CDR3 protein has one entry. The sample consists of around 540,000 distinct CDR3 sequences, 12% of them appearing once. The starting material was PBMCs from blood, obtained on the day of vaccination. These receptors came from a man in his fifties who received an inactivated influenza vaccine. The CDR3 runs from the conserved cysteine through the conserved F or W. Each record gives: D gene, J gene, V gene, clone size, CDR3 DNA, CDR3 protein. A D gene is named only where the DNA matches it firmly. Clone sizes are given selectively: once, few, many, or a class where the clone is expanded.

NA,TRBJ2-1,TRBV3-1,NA,TGTGCCAGCAGCCAAGCGGCTCCCTCCTACAATGAGCAGTTCTTC,CASSQAAPSYNEQFF
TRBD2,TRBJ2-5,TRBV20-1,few,TGCAGTGCTTCTACACTGACTAGCGGGGGCCAGACCCAGTACTTC,CSASTLTSGGQTQYF
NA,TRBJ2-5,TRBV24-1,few,TGTGCCACCAGTGAGCCGGGCCCCCAAGAGACCCAGTACTTC,CATSEPGPQETQYF
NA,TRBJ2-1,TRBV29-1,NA,TGCAGCCAGACACAGAGCTCCTACAATGAGCAGTTCTTC,CSQTQSSYNEQFF
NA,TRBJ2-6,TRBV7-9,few,TGTGCCAGTTCAGGGAACTCTGGGGCCAACGTCCTGACTTTC,CASSGNSGANVLTF
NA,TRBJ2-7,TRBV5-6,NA,TGTGCCAGCAGCTTGGCGGGTACCCCCTCCTACGAGCAGTACTTC,CASSLAGTPSYEQYF
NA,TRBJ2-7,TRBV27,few,TGTGCCAGCAGTTCTTTAAAGTCGGGGGCAGGCTACGAGCAGTACTTC,CASSSLKSGAGYEQYF
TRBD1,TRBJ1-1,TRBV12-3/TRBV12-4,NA,TGTGCCAGCAGCTTTAATCCAGGGGGCACTGAAGCTTTCTTT,CASSFNPGGTEAFF
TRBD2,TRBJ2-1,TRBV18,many,TGTGCCAGCTCACCTATCCCCGGGACTAGCGGCCACAATGAGCAGTTCTTC,CASSPIPGTSGHNEQFF
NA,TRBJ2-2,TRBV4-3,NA,TGCGCCAGCAGCCAAGAGGGGGGTAACACCGGGGAGCTGTTTTTT,CASSQEGGNTGELFF
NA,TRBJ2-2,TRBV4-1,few,TGCGCCAGCAGTAGGGAAAGGGGAACCACCGGGGAGCTGTTTTTT,CASSRERGTTGELFF
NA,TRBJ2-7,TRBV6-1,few,TGTGCCAGCAGGAGATCCGGGACACGCACCTACGAGCAGTACTTC,CASRRSGTRTYEQYF
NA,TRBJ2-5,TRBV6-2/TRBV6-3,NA,TGTGCCAGCAGTTACAGGCGGGACCTCCAAGAGACCCAGTACTTC,CASSYRRDLQETQYF
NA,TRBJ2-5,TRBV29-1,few,TGCAGCGTTGGACAGATCTCGTTGCCAGAGACCCAGTACTTC,CSVGQISLPETQYF
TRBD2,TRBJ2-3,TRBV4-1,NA,TGCGCCAGCAGCCGCTCGTCCAGCGGGGGTAGCACAGATACGCAGTATTTT,CASSRSSSGGSTDTQYF
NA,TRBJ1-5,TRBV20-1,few,TGCAGTGCTAGAGATGGGGGTCGAGGGATAGATCAGCCCCAGCATTTT,CSARDGGRGIDQPQHF
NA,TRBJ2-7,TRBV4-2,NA,TGTGCCAGCAGCCAAGAGCGAGCGGAGCAGTACTTC,CASSQERAEQYF
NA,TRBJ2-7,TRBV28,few,TGTGCCACCACGACCTATACAAACGAGCAGTACTTC,CATTTYTNEQYF
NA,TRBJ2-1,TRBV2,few,TGTGCCAGCAGTGAGAGTAACGAGCAGTTCTTC,CASSESNEQFF
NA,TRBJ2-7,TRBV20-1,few,TGCAGTGCTAGAGATCTCTACTCCCGCGAGCAGTACTTC,CSARDLYSREQYF
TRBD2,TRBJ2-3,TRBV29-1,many,TGCAGCGTTGAGATGGGAGGGTATGAAGATACGCAGTATTTT,CSVEMGGYEDTQYF
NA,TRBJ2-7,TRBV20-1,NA,TGCAGTGCTAGAGATTTTTTTGGCGAGGCTCGCGAGCAGTACTTC,CSARDFFGEAREQYF